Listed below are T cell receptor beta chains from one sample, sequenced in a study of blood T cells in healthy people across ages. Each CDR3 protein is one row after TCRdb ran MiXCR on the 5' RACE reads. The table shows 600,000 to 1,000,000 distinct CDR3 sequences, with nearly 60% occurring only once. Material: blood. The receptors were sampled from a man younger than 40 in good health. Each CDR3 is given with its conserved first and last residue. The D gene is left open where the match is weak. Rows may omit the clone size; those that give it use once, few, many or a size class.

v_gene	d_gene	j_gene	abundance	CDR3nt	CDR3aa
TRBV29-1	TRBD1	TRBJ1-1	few	TGCAGCGTTGACCTCTCTTCGACAGGGGAAGCTTTCTTT	CSVDLSSTGEAFF
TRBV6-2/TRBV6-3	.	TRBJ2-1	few	TGTGCCAGCAGTTATGTATCTACGCGCGATGAGCAGTTCTTC	CASSYVSTRDEQFF
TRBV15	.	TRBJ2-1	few	TGTGCCACCAGCAGAGTTCCGGCCAATGAGCAGTTCTTC	CATSRVPANEQFF
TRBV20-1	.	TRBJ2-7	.	TGCAGTGCTAGGGAAGACAATGAGCAGTACTTC	CSAREDNEQYF
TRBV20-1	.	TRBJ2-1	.	TGCAGTGCTAGAGTTGGCGGACAGCCTGAAGGAAATGAGCAGTTCTTC	CSARVGGQPEGNEQFF
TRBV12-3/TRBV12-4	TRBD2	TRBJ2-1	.	TGTGCCAGCAGCCCCCTAGCGGGGGGGCTCGGTGAGCAGTTCTTC	CASSPLAGGLGEQFF
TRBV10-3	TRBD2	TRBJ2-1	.	TGTGCCATCAGTGAGTCGACTCGGGCTAGCGGGAGGAGAAATGAGCAGTTCTTC	CAISESTRASGRRNEQFF
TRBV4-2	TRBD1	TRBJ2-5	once	TGTGCCAGCAGCCAAGTCGGAGGTACAGGGGCGCCCCAAGAGACCCAGTACTTC	CASSQVGGTGAPQETQYF
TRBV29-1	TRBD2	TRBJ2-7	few	TGCAGCGTTGCCGGGCCTAGCGGGAGAGGAACTAGGTCCTACGAGCAGTACTTC	CSVAGPSGRGTRSYEQYF
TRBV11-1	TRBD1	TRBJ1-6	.	TGTGCCAGCAGCCCCTGGGACAGAAATTCACCCCTCCACTTT	CASSPWDRNSPLHF
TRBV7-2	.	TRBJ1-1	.	TGTGCCAGCATCTTCAGGGTGGCGGGTAAGACTGAAGCTTTCTTT	CASIFRVAGKTEAFF
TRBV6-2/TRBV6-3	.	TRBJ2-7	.	TGTGCCAGCAGAGGGACGGCAACCTACTACGAGCAGTACTTC	CASRGTATYYEQYF
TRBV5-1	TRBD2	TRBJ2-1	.	TGCGCCAGCAGCCCGACTAGCGGGGGGCCGGGTGAGCAGTTCTTC	CASSPTSGGPGEQFF
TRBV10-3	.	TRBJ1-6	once	TGTGCCATCAGTGAGCCCCGGGCGGGTCAAGTCCTCCACTTT	CAISEPRAGQVLHF
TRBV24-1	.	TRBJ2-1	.	TGTGCCACCAGTGACCATGCCGTGAATGAGCAGTTCTTC	CATSDHAVNEQFF
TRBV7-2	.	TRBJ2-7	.	TGTGCCAGCAGCTTAAGCGGCGGGACAGACTACGAGCAGTACTTC	CASSLSGGTDYEQYF
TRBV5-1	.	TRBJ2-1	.	TGCGCCAGCAGCTTGCCCAGCGATGAGCAGTTCTTC	CASSLPSDEQFF
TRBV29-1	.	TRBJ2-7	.	TGCAGCGCTGCTCGCGATTGGCGTGACGAGCAGTACTTC	CSAARDWRDEQYF
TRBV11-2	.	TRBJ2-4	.	TGTGCCAGCAGCTTCGCCTCGGAAAACATTCAGTACTTC	CASSFASENIQYF
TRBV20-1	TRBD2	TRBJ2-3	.	TGCAGTGCTATCGGGACTAGCGGTTCCACAGATACGCAGTATTTT	CSAIGTSGSTDTQYF
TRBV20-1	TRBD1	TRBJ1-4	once	TGCAGTGCTTCAGGACAGGAGGATGTAAAACTGTTTTTT	CSASGQEDVKLFF
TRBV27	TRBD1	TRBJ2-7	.	TGTGCCAGCAGCCGACCGGGACAGGGTCCCTACGAGCAGTACTTC	CASSRPGQGPYEQYF
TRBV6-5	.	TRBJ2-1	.	TGTGCCAGCAGTTCGGGCTTCCACAATGAGCAGTTCTTC	CASSSGFHNEQFF
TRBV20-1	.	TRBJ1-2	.	TGCGGTGCTAGTCGTTCTGGTAGGGGTTCCTATGGCTACACCTTC	CGASRSGRGSYGYTF
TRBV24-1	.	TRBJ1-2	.	TGTGCCACCAGTGAGCGAACAGCTAGCTATGGCTACACCTTC	CATSERTASYGYTF
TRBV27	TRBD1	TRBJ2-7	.	TGTGCCAGCAGCCAAGGACAGGGTGGGACCTACGAGCAGTACTTC	CASSQGQGGTYEQYF
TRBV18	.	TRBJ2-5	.	TGTGCCAGCTCACCTCCCGGTGCGACCCAAGAGACCCAGTACTTC	CASSPPGATQETQYF
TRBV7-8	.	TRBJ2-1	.	TGTGCCAGCAGTCATATTGGGGGGGGCGGGGTGGTCAATGAGCAGTTCTTC	CASSHIGGGGVVNEQFF
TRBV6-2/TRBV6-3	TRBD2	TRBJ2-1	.	TGTGCCAGCGTTACGGGCCTAGCGGGATACAATGAGCAGTTCTTC	CASVTGLAGYNEQFF
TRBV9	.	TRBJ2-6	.	TGTGCCAGCAGCGTAGGTTGGAAGTCTGGGGCCAACGTCCTGACTTTC	CASSVGWKSGANVLTF
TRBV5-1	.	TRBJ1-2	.	TGCGCCAGCAGCTTCCGGACGGAAAACTATGGCTACACCTTC	CASSFRTENYGYTF
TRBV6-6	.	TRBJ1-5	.	TGTGCCAGCAGTTACTCGGAACAGGGCGGGCATTTT	CASSYSEQGGHF
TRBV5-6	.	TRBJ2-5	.	TGTGCCAGCAGCCCCGACCCCGTATGGGAGACCCAGTACTTC	CASSPDPVWETQYF
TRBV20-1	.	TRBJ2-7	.	TGCAGTGCTACTAAGGGGGGGACCTACGAGCAGTACTTC	CSATKGGTYEQYF
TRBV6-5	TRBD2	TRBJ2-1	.	TGTGCCAGCAGTTACTCGACTAGCGGGAGGAGCCGGGAGCAGTTCTTC	CASSYSTSGRSREQFF
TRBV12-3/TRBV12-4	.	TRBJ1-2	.	TGTGCCAGCAGGGCAGTTAACTATGGCTACACCTTC	CASRAVNYGYTF
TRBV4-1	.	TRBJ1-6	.	TGCGCCAGCAGCCAAAGGGGACATCCTAATTCACCCCTCCACTTT	CASSQRGHPNSPLHF
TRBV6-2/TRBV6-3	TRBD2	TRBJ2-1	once	TGTGCCAGCACCTTTGGGGGATCTAGCGGTTCCTACAATGAGCAGTTCTTC	CASTFGGSSGSYNEQFF
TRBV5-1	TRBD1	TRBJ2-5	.	TGCGCCAGCAGCTTGGAGGGCGGACAGGGGAAAGAGACCCAGTACTTC	CASSLEGGQGKETQYF
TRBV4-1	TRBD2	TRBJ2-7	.	TGCGCCAGCAGCCCCACACTAGCGGGCCCTTACGAGCAGTACTTC	CASSPTLAGPYEQYF
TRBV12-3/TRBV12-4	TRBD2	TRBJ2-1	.	TGTGCCAGCAGGATCCTAGCGGGGGGTTACGAGCAGTTCTTC	CASRILAGGYEQFF
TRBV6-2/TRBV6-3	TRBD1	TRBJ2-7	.	TGTGCCAGCAGTCTCCAAGGGACAGACTACAATGAGCAGTACTTC	CASSLQGTDYNEQYF
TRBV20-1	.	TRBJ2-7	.	TGCAGTGCTACGCAAGGAGGGAGCTCCTACGAGCAGTACTTC	CSATQGGSSYEQYF
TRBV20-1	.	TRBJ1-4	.	TGCAGTGCTAGGCGACAGTTCAATGAAAAACTGTTTTTT	CSARRQFNEKLFF
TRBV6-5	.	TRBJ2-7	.	TGTGCCAGCGTGAGAGGTGCGGGGAGCTCCTACGAGCAGTACTTC	CASVRGAGSSYEQYF
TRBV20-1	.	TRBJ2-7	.	TGCAGTGCTAGAGATGACAGGCTGGCATCCGAGCAGTACTTC	CSARDDRLASEQYF
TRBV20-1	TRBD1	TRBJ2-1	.	TGCAGTGCCAGCGGACAGGGGGCGAATGAGCAGTTCTTC	CSASGQGANEQFF
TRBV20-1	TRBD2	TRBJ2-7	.	TGCAGTGCTGGGACTACTAGCGCGCCCTACGAGCAGTACTTC	CSAGTTSAPYEQYF
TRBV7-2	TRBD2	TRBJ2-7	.	TGTGCCAGCATGTCGGCGGGAGGGAGCTCCTACGAGCAGTACTTC	CASMSAGGSSYEQYF
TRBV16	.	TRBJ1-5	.	TGTGCCAGCAGCCAATCCGGAGAGCAGCCCCAGCATTTT	CASSQSGEQPQHF